This T cell receptor (beta chain) was identified during a study of early T cells in non-severe SARS-CoV-2 infection. For the study at large: Sequencing of unsorted whole blood was done on bulk RNA, leaving chains unpaired.

The CDR3 extends over 14 amino acids. The germline V gene encodes CDR1 MGHRA and CDR2 YSYEKL. The ends were cut back, 1 base at V and 2 bases at J, with 6 bases in the middle. Each single cDNA molecule received a unique molecular identifier. A single record per CDR3 protein comes from TCRdb applying MiXCR to the 5' RACE reads. The sample has about 100,000 distinct CDR3 sequences, roughly an eighth seen once. There are a few counts of this clonotype. The sequence was collected from an adult who was a healthcare worker with PCR-confirmed SARS-CoV-2 infection or an uninfected control (not recorded which). The sequenced material came from whole blood. This rearrangement joins TRBV4-1 to TRBJ1-3; weak D call: TRBD1 (5 bases). DNA of the CDR3: TGCGCCAGCAGCCAAGCCAGGGCTGGAAACACCATATATTTT. Translating gives CASSQARAGNTIYF.